This T cell receptor beta chain was recorded in a study of T cell responses to AZD1222 COVID-19 vaccine. TCRdb's copy holds only in-frame clones and misses some; the assay was immunoSEQ multiplex PCR. The sample has roughly 80,000 clones; around 90% are singletons. A note on this clone: What it recognizes is unknown.

Germline trimming cut 3 bases from V and 5 bases from J; bases unmatched to any gene: 9. The CDR3 consists of 16 residues. The V gene's germline CDR1 is SNHLY and CDR2 FYNNEI. Notes on the study in general: Recipients of two AZD1222 doses showed rising Spike-specific TCR breadth and depth.

The material sequenced was peripheral blood, taken on day 0 of MenACWY control vaccination. The V and J genes are TRBV2 and TRBJ2-3; TRBD2 aligns across 9 bases. The sequence was obtained from an adult in good health. The DNA of the CDR3 is TGTGCCAGCAGTGAGCTGGGGGCGGGGGGGCTAGATACGCAGTATTTT. Translating it yields CASSELGAGGLDTQYF.